This TCR beta chain was identified during a study of neurological immune-mediated disorders. CDR1 and CDR2 from the germline V gene are SGHNT and YYREEE (reference sequence). CDR3 length: 16 residues. The junction had 5 bases not matched to a gene; V was cut back by 3 bases and J by 4 bases. In its sample, this clonotype was seen a few times. TCRdb used MiXCR to reprocess the 5' RACE reads, holding one entry per CDR3 protein. The data show about 79,000 distinct CDR3 sequences, around an eighth seen once. The TCR was taken from a woman between 50 and 59 years old in good health. This chain connects TRBV5-4 to TRBJ2-1; 12 bases align to TRBD2. Sequencing input: PBMCs. The CDR3 DNA is TGTGCCAGCAGCTCCCGGACTAGCGGGGCTTACAATGAGCAGTTCTTC. Translation gives CASSSRTSGAYNEQFF.